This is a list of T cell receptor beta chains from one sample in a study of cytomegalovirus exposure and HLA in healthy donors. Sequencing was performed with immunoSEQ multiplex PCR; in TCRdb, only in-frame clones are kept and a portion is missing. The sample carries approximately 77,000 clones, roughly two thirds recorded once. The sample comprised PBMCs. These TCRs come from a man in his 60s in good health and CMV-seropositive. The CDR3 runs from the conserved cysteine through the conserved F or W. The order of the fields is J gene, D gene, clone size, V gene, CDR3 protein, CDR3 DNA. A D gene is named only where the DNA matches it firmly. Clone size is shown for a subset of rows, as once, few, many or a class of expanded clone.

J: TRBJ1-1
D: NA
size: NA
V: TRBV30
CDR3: CAWLERTEAFF
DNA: TGTGCCTGGCTCGAGAGGACTGAAGCTTTCTTT

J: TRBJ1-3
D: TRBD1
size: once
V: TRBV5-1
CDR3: CASSFGQVASGNTIYF
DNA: TGCGCCAGCAGCTTCGGACAGGTAGCCTCTGGAAACACCATATATTTT

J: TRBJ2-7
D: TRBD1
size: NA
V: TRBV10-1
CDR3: CASSRTGFSEQYF
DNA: TGCGCCAGCAGCCGGACAGGGTTCAGCGAGCAGTACTTC

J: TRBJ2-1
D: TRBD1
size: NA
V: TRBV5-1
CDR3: CASFYGADRSYNEQFF
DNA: TGCGCCAGCTTCTACGGGGCGGACAGGTCCTACAATGAGCAGTTCTTC

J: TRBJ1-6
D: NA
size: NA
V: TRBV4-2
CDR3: CASSQAGFSSPLHF
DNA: TGTGCCAGCAGCCAAGCGGGATTCAGTTCACCCCTCCACTTT

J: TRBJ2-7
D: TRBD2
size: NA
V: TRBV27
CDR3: CASSLSASGSSEQYF
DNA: TGTGCCAGCAGTTTATCGGCTAGCGGGAGTTCCGAGCAGTACTTC

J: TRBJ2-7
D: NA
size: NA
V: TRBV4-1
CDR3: CASSHRAGANYEQYF
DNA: TGCGCCAGCAGCCATAGAGCAGGGGCAAACTACGAGCAGTACTTC

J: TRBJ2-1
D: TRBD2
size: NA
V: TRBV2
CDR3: CASLREANYNEQFF
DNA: TGTGCCAGCTTACGGGAGGCCAACTACAATGAGCAGTTCTTC

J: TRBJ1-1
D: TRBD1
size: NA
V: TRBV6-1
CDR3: CASRVQGAGTEAFF
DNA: TGTGCCAGCAGGGTACAGGGGGCTGGCACTGAAGCTTTCTTT

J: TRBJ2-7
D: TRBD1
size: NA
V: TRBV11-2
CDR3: CASSPDRGSVHEQYF
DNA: TGTGCCAGCAGCCCAGACAGGGGGTCGGTCCACGAGCAGTACTTC

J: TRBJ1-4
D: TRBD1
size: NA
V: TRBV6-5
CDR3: CASSPGTGQKLFF
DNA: TGTGCCAGCAGCCCGGGGACAGGTCAAAAACTGTTTTTT

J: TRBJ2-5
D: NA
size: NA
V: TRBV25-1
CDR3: CASSEPGHGKEASQYF
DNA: TGTGCCAGCAGTGAACCGGGACACGGGAAAGAGGCCTCCCAGTACTTC

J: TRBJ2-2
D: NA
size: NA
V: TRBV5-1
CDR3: CASSLVGGSAGELFF
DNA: TGCGCCAGCAGCTTGGTTGGGGGGAGTGCCGGGGAGCTGTTTTTT

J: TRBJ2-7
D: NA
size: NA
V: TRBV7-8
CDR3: CASSLAWSSYEQYF
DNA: TGTGCCAGCAGCTTAGCCTGGAGCTCCTACGAGCAGTACTTC

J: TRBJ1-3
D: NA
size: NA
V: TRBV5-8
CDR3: CASSSQSSGNTIYF
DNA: TGTGCCAGCAGCAGCCAAAGTTCTGGAAACACCATATATTTT

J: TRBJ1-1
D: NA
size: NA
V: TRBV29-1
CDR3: CSVRESEAFF
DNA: TGCAGCGTGAGGGAGTCTGAAGCTTTCTTT

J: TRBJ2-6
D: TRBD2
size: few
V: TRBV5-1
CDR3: CASSSLVPGGASSGANVLTF
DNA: TGCGCCAGCAGCTCCCTTGTACCCGGGGGGGCGAGCTCTGGGGCCAACGTCCTGACTTTC

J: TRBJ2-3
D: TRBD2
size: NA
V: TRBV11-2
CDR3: CASSIPSGPTDTQYF
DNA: TGTGCCAGCAGCATCCCTAGCGGGCCCACAGATACGCAGTATTTT

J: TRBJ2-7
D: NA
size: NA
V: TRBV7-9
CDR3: CSSSLGANEQYF
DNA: TGTTCCAGCAGCTTAGGGGCGAACGAGCAGTACTTC

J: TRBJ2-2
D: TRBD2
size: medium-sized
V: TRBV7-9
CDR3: CAGSGLAGLNTGELFF
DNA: TGTGCCGGATCGGGACTAGCGGGACTGAACACCGGGGAGCTGTTTTTT

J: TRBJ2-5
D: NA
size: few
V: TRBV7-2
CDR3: CASSLGGGSYQETQYF
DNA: TGTGCCAGCAGCTTAGGCGGCGGCTCTTACCAAGAGACCCAGTACTTC

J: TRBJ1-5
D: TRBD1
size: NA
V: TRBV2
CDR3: CASSEDRGYQPQHF
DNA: TGTGCCAGCAGTGAGGACAGGGGATATCAGCCCCAGCATTTT

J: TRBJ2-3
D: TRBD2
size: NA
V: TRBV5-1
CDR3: CASRRDAGTRVADTQYF
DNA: TGCGCCAGCAGGAGGGACGCCGGGACTAGGGTCGCAGATACGCAGTATTTT

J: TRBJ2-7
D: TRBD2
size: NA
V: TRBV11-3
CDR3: CASSRGGNRNEQYF
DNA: TGTGCCAGCAGCCGGGGGGGGAATAGGAACGAGCAGTACTTC

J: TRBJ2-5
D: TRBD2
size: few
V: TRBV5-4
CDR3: CASSNLAEQETQYF
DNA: TGTGCCAGCAGCAATCTAGCGGAACAAGAGACCCAGTACTTC

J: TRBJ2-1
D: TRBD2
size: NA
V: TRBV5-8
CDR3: CASSWTSGGNEQFF
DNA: TGTGCCAGCAGCTGGACTAGCGGGGGTAATGAGCAGTTCTTC

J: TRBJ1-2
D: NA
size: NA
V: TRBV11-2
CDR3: CASSLGQGGYTF
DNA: TGTGCCAGCAGCTTGGGGCAGGGAGGCTACACCTTC

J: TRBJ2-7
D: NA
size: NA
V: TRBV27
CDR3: CASSSQGWGVDGQYF
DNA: TGTGCCAGCAGTTCACAGGGATGGGGCGTGGACGGGCAGTACTTC

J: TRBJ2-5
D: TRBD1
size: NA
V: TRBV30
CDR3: CAWSLTGGGETQYF
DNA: TGTGCCTGGAGCCTAACAGGGGGCGGAGAGACCCAGTACTTC

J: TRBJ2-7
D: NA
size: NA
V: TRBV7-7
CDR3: CASSVQPDYEQYF
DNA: TGTGCTAGCAGTGTACAGCCCGACTACGAGCAGTACTTC

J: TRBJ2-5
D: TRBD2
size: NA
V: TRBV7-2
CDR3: CASSSLGLEETQYF
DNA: TGTGCCAGCAGCTCTTTGGGACTAGAAGAGACCCAGTACTTC

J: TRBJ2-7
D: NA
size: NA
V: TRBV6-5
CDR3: CASRPEGVYEQYF
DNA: TGTGCCAGCAGACCCGAGGGAGTCTACGAGCAGTACTTC

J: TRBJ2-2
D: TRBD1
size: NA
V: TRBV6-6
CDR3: CASSTDRATGELFF
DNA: TGTGCCAGCAGCACCGACAGGGCCACCGGGGAGCTGTTTTTT

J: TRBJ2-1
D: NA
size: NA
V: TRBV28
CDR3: CASSLGGMGGHNEQFF
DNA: TGTGCCAGCAGTTTAGGAGGCATGGGGGGACACAATGAGCAGTTCTTC

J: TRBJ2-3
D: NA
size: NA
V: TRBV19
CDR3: CASRGGPRTDTQYF
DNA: TGTGCCAGTAGAGGAGGCCCCCGCACAGATACGCAGTATTTT

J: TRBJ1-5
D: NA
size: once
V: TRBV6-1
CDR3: CASISVRNQPQHF
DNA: TGTGCCAGCATTTCGGTCCGTAATCAGCCCCAGCATTTT

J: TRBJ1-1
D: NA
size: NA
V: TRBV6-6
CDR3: CASGRDRPSEAFF
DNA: TGTGCCAGCGGGCGAGACAGGCCGTCGGAAGCTTTCTTT

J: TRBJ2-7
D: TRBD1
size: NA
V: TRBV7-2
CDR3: CASSPRTGVRQQYF
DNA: TGTGCCAGCAGCCCACGGACAGGGGTCCGCCAGCAGTACTTC

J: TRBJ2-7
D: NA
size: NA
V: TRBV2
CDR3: CASRETSSNSYEQYF
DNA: TGTGCCAGCAGGGAGACGAGTTCCAATTCCTACGAGCAGTACTTC

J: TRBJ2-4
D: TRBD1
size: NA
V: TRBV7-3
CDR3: CASSFDRGLVAKNIQYF
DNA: TGTGCCAGCAGCTTTGACAGGGGGCTAGTAGCCAAAAACATTCAGTACTTC

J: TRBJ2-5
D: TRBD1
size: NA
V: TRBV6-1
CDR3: CASSEPGTGKETQYF
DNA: TGTGCCAGCAGTGAGCCAGGGACAGGGAAAGAGACCCAGTACTTC

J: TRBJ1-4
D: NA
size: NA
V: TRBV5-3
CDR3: CARSLGSGGLSGKLFF
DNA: TGTGCCAGAAGCTTGGGGTCAGGCGGACTGTCTGGAAAACTGTTTTTT

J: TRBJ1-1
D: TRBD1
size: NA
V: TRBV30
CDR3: CAWNTGGIEAFF
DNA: TGTGCCTGGAATACAGGGGGCATTGAAGCTTTCTTT

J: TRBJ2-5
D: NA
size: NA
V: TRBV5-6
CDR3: CASSFMAVETQYF
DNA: TGTGCCAGCAGCTTCATGGCGGTGGAGACCCAGTACTTC

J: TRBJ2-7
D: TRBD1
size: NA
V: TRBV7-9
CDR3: CASSLQGYEQYF
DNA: TGCGCCAGCAGCTTACAGGGGTACGAGCAGTACTTC

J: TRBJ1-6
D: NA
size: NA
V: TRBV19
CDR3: CASGHHNSPLHF
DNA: TGTGCCAGTGGACACCATAATTCACCCCTCCACTTT

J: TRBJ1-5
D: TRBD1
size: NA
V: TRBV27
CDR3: CASSLRRTGSNQPQHF
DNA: TGTGCCAGCAGTTTACGTCGGACAGGGAGCAATCAGCCCCAGCATTTT

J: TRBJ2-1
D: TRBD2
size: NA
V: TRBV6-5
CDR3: CASLALAGGGEQFF
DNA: TGTGCCAGCCTCGCCTTAGCGGGGGGCGGTGAGCAGTTCTTC

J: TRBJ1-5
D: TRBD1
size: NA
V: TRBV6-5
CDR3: CATHPTGGTPPQHF
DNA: TGTGCCACTCACCCCACAGGGGGTACTCCGCCCCAGCATTTT

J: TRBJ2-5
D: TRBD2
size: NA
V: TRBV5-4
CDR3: CASSVTSGGARETQYF
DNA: TGTGCCAGCAGCGTGACTAGCGGGGGGGCTAGGGAGACCCAGTACTTC

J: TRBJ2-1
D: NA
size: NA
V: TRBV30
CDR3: CAWVRFNEQFF
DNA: TGTGCCTGGGTCAGGTTCAATGAGCAGTTCTTC

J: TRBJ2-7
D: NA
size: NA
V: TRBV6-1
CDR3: CASTASADDEQYF
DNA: TGTGCCAGCACGGCTAGCGCTGATGACGAGCAGTACTTC

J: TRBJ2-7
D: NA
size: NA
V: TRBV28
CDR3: CASRAGTLRGEQYF
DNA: TGTGCCAGCAGAGCCGGGACACTTAGGGGCGAGCAGTACTTC

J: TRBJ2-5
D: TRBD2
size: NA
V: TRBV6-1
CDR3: CASISGLAGIETQYF
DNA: TGTGCCAGCATTTCGGGACTAGCGGGTATCGAGACCCAGTACTTC

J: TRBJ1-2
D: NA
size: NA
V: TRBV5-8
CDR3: CASRSQVFYGYTF
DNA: TGTGCCAGCAGATCTCAGGTTTTCTATGGCTACACCTTC

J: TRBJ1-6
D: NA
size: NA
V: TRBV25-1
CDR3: CASSGGGQGSPLHF
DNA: TGTGCCAGCAGCGGGGGGGGTCAGGGTTCACCCCTCCACTTT